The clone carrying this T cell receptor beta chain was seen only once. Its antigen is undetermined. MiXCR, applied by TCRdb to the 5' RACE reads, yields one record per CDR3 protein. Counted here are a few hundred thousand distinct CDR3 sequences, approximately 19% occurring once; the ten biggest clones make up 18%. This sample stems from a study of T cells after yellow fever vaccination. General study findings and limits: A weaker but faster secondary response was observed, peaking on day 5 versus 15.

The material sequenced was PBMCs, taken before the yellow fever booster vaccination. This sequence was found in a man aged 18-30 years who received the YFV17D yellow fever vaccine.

In nucleotides, the CDR3 is TGTGCCAGGAAAAAACTAGCCAAAAACATTCAGTACTTC. Protein product: CARKKLAKNIQYF. The V gene is TRBV7-3, the J gene TRBJ2-4; no firm D call. V was pared by 9 bases and J by 0 bases, with 9 bases between. Germline values: CDR1 SGHTA, CDR2 FQGTGA. The CDR3 has 13 amino acids.